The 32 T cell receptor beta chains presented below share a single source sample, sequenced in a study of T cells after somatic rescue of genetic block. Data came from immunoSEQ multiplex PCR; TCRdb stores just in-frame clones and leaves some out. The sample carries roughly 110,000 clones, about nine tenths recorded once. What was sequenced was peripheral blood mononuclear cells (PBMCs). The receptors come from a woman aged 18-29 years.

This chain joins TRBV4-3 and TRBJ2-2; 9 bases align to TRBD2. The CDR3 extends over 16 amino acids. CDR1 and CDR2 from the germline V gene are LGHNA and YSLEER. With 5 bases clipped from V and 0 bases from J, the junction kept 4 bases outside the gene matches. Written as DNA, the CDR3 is TGCGCCAGCAGCTCTCGCGGGGGGGCGAACACCGGGGAGCTGTTTTTT. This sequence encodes CASSSRGGANTGELFF.

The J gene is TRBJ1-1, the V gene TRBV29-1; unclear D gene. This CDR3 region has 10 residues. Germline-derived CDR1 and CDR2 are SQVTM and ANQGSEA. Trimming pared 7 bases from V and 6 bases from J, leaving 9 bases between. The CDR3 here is CSAPGPEAFF. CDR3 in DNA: TGCAGCGCCCCCGGGCCTGAAGCTTTCTTT.

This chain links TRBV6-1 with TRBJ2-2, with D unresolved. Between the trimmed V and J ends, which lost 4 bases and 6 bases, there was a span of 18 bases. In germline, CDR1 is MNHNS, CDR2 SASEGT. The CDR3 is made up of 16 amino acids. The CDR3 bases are TGTGCCAGCAGTGGAACAAGAGCTATCTATTCCGGGGAGCTGTTTTTT. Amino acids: CASSGTRAIYSGELFF.

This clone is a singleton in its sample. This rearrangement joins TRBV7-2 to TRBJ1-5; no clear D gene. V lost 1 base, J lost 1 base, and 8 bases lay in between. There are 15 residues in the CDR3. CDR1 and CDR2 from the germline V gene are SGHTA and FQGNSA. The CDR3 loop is CASSLVSTSNQPQHF. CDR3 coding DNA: TGTGCCAGCAGCTTAGTCTCTACGAGCAATCAGCCCCAGCATTTT.

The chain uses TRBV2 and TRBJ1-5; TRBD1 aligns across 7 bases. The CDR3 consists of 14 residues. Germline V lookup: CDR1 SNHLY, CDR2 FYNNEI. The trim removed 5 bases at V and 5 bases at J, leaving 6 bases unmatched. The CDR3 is CASSHDREYQPQHF. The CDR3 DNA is TGTGCCAGCAGTCATGACAGGGAGTATCAGCCCCAGCATTTT. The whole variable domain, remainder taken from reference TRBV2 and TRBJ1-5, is EPEVTQTPSHQVTQMGQEVILRCVPISNHLYFYWYRQILGQKVEFLVSFYNNEISEKSEIFDDQFSVERPDGSNFTLKIRSTKLEDSAMYFCASSHDREYQPQHFGDGTRLSIL.

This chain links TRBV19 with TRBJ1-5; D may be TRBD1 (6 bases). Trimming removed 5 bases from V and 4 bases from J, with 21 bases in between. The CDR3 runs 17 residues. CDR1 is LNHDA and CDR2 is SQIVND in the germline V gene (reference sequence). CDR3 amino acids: CASSPSRGGPLNQPQHF. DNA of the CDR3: TGTGCCAGTAGTCCGTCCCGGGGGGGCCCATTAAATCAGCCCCAGCATTTT.

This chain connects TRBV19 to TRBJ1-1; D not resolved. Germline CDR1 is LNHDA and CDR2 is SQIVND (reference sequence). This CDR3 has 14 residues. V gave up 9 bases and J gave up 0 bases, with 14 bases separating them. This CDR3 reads CASLGKNLNTEAFF. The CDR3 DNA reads TGTGCCAGCCTGGGCAAAAATCTGAACACTGAAGCTTTCTTT.

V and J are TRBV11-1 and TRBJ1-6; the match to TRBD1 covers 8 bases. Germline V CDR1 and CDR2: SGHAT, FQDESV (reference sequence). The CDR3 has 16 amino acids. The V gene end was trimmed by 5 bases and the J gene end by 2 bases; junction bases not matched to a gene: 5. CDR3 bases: TGTGCCAGCAGCCCACTACAGGGGGCCTATAATTCACCCCTCCACTTT. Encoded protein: CASSPLQGAYNSPLHF. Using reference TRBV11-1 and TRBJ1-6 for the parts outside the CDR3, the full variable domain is EAEVAQSPRYKITEKSQAVAFWCDPISGHATLYWYRQILGQGPELLVQFQDESVVDDSQLPKDRFSAERLKGVDSTLKIQPAELGDSAMYLCASSPLQGAYNSPLHFGNGTRLTVT.

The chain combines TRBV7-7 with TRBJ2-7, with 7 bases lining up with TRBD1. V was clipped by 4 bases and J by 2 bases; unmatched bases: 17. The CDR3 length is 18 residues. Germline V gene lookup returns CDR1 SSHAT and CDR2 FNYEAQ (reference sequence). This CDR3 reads CASSSPGTVNPITYEQYF. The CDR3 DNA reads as TGTGCCAGCAGCTCCCCCGGGACAGTCAACCCAATAACCTACGAGCAGTACTTC. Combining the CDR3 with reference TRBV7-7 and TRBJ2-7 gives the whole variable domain GAGVSQSPRYKVTKRGQDVTLRCDPISSHATLYWYQQALGQGPEFLTYFNYEAQPDKSGLPSDRFSAERPEGSISTLTIQRTEQRDSAMYRCASSSPGTVNPITYEQYFGPGTRLTVT.

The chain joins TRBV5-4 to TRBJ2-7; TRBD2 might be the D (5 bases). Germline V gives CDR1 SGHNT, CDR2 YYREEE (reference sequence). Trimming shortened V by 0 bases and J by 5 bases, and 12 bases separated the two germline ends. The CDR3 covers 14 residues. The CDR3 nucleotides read TGTGCCAGCAGCTTGGGCAAAGGGAGCAACGAGCAGTACTTC. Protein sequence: CASSLGKGSNEQYF.

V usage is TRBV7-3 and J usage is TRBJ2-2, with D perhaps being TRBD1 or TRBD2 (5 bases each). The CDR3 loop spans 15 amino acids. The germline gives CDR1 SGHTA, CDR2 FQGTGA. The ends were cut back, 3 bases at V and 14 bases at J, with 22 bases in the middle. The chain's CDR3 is CASSFATAAEGTLFF. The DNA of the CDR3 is TGTGCCAGCAGCTTTGCAACCGCGGCGGAAGGGACCCTGTTTTTT.

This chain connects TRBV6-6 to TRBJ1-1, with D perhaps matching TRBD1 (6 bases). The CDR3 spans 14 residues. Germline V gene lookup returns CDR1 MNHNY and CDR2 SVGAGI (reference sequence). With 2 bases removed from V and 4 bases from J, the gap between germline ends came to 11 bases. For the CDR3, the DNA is TGTGCCAGCAGTTACGGGCAGGGGACCACTGAAGCTTTCTTT. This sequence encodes CASSYGQGTTEAFF.

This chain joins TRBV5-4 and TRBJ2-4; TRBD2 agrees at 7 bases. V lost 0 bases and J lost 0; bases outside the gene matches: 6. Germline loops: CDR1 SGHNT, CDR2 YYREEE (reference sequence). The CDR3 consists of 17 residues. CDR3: CASSLGTRALAKNIQYF. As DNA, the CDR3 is TGTGCCAGCAGCTTGGGGACTAGGGCCCTAGCCAAAAACATTCAGTACTTC.

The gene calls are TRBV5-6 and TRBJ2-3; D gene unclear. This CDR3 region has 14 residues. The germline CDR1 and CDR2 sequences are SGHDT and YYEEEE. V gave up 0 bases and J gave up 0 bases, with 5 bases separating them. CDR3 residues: CASSLGVSTDTQYF. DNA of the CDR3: TGTGCCAGCAGCTTGGGGGTGAGCACAGATACGCAGTATTTT. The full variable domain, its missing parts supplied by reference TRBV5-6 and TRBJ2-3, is DAGVTQSPTHLIKTRGQQVTLRCSPKSGHDTVSWYQQALGQGPQFIFQYYEEEERQRGNFPDRFSGHQFPNYSSELNVNALLLGDSALYLCASSLGVSTDTQYFGPGTRLTVL.

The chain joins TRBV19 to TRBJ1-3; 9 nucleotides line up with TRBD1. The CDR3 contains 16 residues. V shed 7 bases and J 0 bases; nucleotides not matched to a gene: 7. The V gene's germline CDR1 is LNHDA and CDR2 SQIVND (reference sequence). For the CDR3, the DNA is TGTGCCAGTAAACGGACAGGGGTTAGCTCTGGAAACACCATATATTTT. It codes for CASKRTGVSSGNTIYF.

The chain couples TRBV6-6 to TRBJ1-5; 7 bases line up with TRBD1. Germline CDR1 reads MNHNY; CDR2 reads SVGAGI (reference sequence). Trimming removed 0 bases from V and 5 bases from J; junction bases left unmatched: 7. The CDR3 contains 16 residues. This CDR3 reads CASSYSGRGGDQPQHF. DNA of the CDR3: TGTGCCAGCAGTTACTCTGGCAGGGGGGGCGATCAGCCCCAGCATTTT.

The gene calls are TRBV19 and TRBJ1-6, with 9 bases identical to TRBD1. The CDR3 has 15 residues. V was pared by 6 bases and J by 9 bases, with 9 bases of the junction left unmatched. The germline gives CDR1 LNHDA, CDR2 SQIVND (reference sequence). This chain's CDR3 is CASSLDRGRGSPLHF. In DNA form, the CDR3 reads TGTGCCAGTAGCCTGGACAGGGGACGGGGTTCACCCCTCCACTTT.

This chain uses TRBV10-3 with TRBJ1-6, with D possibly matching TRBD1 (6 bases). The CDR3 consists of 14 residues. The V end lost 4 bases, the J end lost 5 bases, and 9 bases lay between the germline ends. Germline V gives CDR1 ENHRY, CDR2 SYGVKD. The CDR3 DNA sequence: TGTGCCATCAGTGCCGGGGGCGATAATTCACCCCTCCACTTT. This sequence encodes CAISAGGDNSPLHF.

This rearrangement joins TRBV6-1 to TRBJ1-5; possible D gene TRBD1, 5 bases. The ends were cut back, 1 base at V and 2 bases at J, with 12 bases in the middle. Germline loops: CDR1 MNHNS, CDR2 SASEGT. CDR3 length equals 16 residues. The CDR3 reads CASSEEGGTGNQPQHF. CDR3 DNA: TGTGCCAGCAGTGAAGAAGGAGGGACGGGCAATCAGCCCCAGCATTTT.

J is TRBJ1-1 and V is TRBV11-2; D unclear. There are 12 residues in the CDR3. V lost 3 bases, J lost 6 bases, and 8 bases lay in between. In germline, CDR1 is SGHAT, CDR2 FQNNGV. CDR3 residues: CASSLFAPEAFF. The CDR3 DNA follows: TGTGCCAGCAGCTTGTTTGCCCCTGAAGCTTTCTTT.

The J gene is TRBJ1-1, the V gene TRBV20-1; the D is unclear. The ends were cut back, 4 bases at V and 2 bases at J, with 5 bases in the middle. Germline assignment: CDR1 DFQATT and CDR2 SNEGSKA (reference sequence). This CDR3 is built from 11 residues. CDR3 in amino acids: CSATGNTEAFF. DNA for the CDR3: TGCAGTGCTACAGGTAACACTGAAGCTTTCTTT.

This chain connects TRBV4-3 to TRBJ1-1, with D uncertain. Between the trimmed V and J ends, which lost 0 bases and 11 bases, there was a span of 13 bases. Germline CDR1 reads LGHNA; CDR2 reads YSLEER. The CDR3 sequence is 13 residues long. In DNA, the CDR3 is TGCGCCAGCAGCCAAGATCTGGAGATTGACGCTTTCTTT. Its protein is CASSQDLEIDAFF.

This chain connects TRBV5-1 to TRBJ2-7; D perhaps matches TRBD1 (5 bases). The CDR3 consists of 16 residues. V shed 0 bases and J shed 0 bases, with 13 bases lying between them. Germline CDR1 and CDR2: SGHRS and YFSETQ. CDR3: CASSLAIGDSSYEQYF. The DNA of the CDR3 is TGCGCCAGCAGCTTGGCCATCGGTGACAGCTCCTACGAGCAGTACTTC.

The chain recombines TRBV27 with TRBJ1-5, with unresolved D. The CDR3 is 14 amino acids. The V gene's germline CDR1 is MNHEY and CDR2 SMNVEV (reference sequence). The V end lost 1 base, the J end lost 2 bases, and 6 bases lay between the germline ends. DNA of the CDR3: TGTGCCAGCAGTTTATGGATGGGCAATCAGCCCCAGCATTTT. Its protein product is CASSLWMGNQPQHF.

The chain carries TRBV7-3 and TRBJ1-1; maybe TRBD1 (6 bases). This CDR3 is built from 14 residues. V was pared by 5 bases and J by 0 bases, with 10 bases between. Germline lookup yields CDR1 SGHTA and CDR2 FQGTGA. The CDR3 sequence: CASSPQGLNTEAFF. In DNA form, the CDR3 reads TGTGCCAGCAGCCCGCAGGGGTTGAACACTGAAGCTTTCTTT.

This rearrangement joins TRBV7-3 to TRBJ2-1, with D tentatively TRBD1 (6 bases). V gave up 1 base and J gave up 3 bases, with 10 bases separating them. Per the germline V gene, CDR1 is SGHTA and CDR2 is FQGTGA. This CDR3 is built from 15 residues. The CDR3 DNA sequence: TGTGCCAGCAGCTTAAAGGCAGGGGACTACAATGAGCAGTTCTTC. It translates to CASSLKAGDYNEQFF. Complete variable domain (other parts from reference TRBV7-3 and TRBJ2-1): GAGVSQTPSNKVTEKGKYVELRCDPISGHTALYWYRQSLGQGPEFLIYFQGTGAADDSGLPNDRFFAVRPEGSVSTLKIQRTERGDSAVYLCASSLKAGDYNEQFFGPGTRLTVL.

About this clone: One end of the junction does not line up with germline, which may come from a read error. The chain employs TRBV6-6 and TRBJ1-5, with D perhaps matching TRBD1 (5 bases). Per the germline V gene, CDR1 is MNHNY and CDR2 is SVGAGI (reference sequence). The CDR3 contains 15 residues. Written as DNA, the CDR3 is TGTGCCAGCACTTACGGTGCCAGGGATAATCAGCCCCAGCATTTT. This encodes CASTYGARDNQPQHF.

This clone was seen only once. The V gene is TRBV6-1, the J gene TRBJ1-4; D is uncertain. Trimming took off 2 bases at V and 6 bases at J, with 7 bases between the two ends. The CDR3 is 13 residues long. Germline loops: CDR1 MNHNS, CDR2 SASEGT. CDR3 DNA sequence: TGTGCCAGCAGTGAAATCTTGGATGAAAAACTGTTTTTT. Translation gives CASSEILDEKLFF.

The CDR3: CASTFNPNEKLFF. CDR3 sequence (DNA): TGCGCCAGCACCTTCAACCCCAATGAAAAACTGTTTTTT. The V gene is TRBV10-2, the J gene TRBJ1-4; no firm D call. Germline V gene lookup returns CDR1 WSHSY and CDR2 SAAADI. The CDR3 covers 13 residues. The V gene lost 7 bases and the J gene lost 5 bases, with 11 bases spanning the gap.

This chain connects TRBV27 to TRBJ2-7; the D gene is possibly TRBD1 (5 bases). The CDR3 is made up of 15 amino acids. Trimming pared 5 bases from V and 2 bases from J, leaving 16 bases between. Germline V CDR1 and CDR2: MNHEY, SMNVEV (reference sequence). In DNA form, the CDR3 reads TGTGCCAGCAGTCCGGCTGCCAGGGCAACCTACGAGCAGTACTTC. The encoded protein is CASSPAARATYEQYF.

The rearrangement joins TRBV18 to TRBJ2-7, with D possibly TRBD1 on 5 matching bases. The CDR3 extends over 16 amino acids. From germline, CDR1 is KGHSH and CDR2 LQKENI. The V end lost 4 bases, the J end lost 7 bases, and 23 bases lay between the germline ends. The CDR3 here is CASSLPGLRAGKEQYF. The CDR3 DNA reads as TGTGCCAGCTCACTACCTGGATTAAGGGCAGGGAAAGAGCAGTACTTC.

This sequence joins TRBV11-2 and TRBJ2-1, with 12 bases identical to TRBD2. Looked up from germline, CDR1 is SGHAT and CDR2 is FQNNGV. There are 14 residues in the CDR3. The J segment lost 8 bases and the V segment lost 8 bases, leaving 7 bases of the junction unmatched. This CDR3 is CASLRTSGDYEQFF. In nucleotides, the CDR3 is TGTGCCAGCCTCCGGACTAGCGGGGACTATGAGCAGTTCTTC.